A single T cell receptor (beta chain) is shown here with its context. Its antigen is not known. The data derive from a study of blood T cells in healthy people across ages. Study outcomes and limitations: PBMCs left unsorted prevented a conclusive naive versus antigen-experienced comparison. In the absence of known donor CMV status, changes in expanded clonotypes were possibly confounded. Percentage of naive T cells showed a strong correlation with TCR beta diversity.

J lost 4 bases, V lost 5 bases, and 16 bases had no gene match. CDR1 SEHNR and CDR2 FQNEAQ come from the germline V gene (reference sequence). The length of the CDR3 is 19 residues. Together with a sample-barcoded 5' primer, a J-beta primer mix was included in a second PCR lasting 7 to 11 cycles. Every cDNA molecule bore a tag from a template-switch adaptor containing 12 random nucleotides. TCRdb processed the 5' RACE reads anew with MiXCR; each CDR3 protein has one entry. The data contain approximately 1,000,000 distinct CDR3 sequences, less than 45% of them singletons. The source of this sequence is a man between 18 and 35 years old in good health. The J gene is TRBJ2-5, the V gene TRBV7-9, with 13 bases that match TRBD2. The specimen was blood. CDR3 protein: CASSGLAGEGTSKRETQYF. The CDR3 coding sequence is TGTGCCAGCAGCGGACTAGCGGGGGAAGGAACTTCTAAGAGAGAGACCCAGTACTTC.